The 25 T cell receptor beta chains below come from one sample, sequenced in a study of cytomegalovirus exposure and HLA in healthy donors. PCR employed 60 Vbeta and 13 Jbeta primers. This table comes from immunoSEQ multiplex PCR, and its TCRdb copy is limited to in-frame clones, with some not included. Among 70,000 to 95,000 clones, approximately 56% were seen once, and the ten largest hold 5.5%. Sequencing was performed on PBMCs. The source of these receptors is a woman aged 25 to 45 in good health and CMV-seropositive.

The chain is built from TRBV6-6 and TRBJ1-2, with D possibly being TRBD1 (5 bases). CDR3 length: 14 residues. V lost 0 bases to trimming and J lost 7 bases, with 12 bases between them. Germline CDR1 and CDR2: MNHNY and SVGAGI (reference sequence). The CDR3 nucleotides read TGTGCCAGCAGTTACTCGAATCAGGGAGGTGGCTACACCTTC. Its protein is CASSYSNQGGGYTF.

This clone was counted only a few times. This specimen includes other DNA sequences encoding the same CDR3. The rearrangement joins TRBV6-4 to TRBJ2-3; 11 positions match TRBD2. The CDR3 has 15 amino acids. The germline V gene has CDR1 MRHNA and CDR2 SNTAGT. V dropped 0 bases and J dropped 4; count of bases not matched to a gene: 0. The CDR3 DNA follows: TGTGCCAGCAGTGACTCTAGCGGGGGGGCAGATACGCAGTATTTT. Its translation: CASSDSSGGADTQYF.

V is TRBV19 and J is TRBJ1-5, with D uncertain. V shed 6 bases and J shed 4 bases, with 10 bases lying between them. Per germline, CDR1 LNHDA and CDR2 SQIVND (reference sequence). The CDR3 has 13 amino acids. The CDR3 bases are TGTGCCAGTAGCCCGAACTTGAATCAGCCCCAGCATTTT. Translation gives CASSPNLNQPQHF.

The V call is TRBV25-1, the J call TRBJ1-2; no firm D call. CDR3 length: 15 residues. V gave up 4 bases and J gave up 4 bases, with 16 bases separating them. CDR1 and CDR2 from the germline V gene are MGHDK and SYGVNS. The CDR3 DNA reads TGTGCCAGCAGTGCGCGGGCAGGCCACTTCTATGGCTACACCTTC. Amino acid sequence: CASSARAGHFYGYTF.

This rearrangement joins TRBV14 to TRBJ1-1, with no clear D. From germline, CDR1 is SGHDN and CDR2 FVKESK. V lost 5 bases and J lost 5, with 12 bases in between. The CDR3 sequence is 13 residues long. This CDR3 is CASSNLRGTEAFF. The CDR3, as DNA: TGTGCCAGCAGCAACCTAAGAGGTACTGAAGCTTTCTTT.

This chain uses TRBV6-6 with TRBJ2-4; 7 positions agree with TRBD2. The junction had 3 bases not matched to a gene; V was cut back by 8 bases and J by 5 bases. The CDR3 is made up of 12 amino acids. Germline V gives CDR1 MNHNY, CDR2 SVGAGI (reference sequence). The DNA for the CDR3 is TGTGCCAGCGGCCGGGGGGAAAACATTCAGTACTTC. Amino acids: CASGRGENIQYF.

The V and J genes are TRBV25-1 and TRBJ1-1; the D gene is possibly TRBD1 (6 bases). V was clipped by 7 bases and J by 0 bases, with 12 bases between them. This CDR3 is 14 amino acids long. Per germline, CDR1 MGHDK and CDR2 SYGVNS. CDR3 DNA: TGTGCCAGCATGGGGCAGGGGTTGAACACTGAAGCTTTCTTT. Encoded protein: CASMGQGLNTEAFF.

The gene calls are TRBV4-1 and TRBJ1-2; a weak D match, TRBD1 (6 bases). CDR1 MGHRA and CDR2 YSYEKL come from the germline V gene. V gave up 1 base and J gave up 2 bases, with 11 bases separating them. The length of the CDR3 is 15 residues. CDR3 region: CASSQGGGYNYGYTF. CDR3 in DNA: TGCGCCAGCAGCCAAGGGGGGGGCTACAACTATGGCTACACCTTC.

The J gene is TRBJ1-2, the V gene TRBV21-1; TRBD1 reflects the table's D call only, with no check against the DNA. TRBV21-1 is a pseudogene segment. This CDR3 region has 17 residues. The CDR3: CASSKESAGLGLYGYTF. For the CDR3, the DNA is TGTGCCAGCAGCAAAGAATCCGCAGGGCTTGGGTTGTATGGCTACACCTTC.

This chain links TRBV6-1 with TRBJ2-7; TRBD2 agrees at 8 bases. Germline V lookup: CDR1 MNHNS, CDR2 SASEGT. V trimming: 5 bases; J trimming: 4 bases; junction bases outside the gene matches: 10. This CDR3 has 15 amino acids. The CDR3 DNA sequence: TGTGCCAGCAGTCCGGGGGCGGGGGGCCAATACGAGCAGTACTTC. Translated: CASSPGAGGQYEQYF.

The genes are TRBV4-3 and TRBJ2-3; the D is unclear. Trimming stripped 0 bases from V and 8 bases from J, with 21 bases between. Germline loops: CDR1 LGHNA, CDR2 YSLEER. The length of the CDR3 is 17 residues. The CDR3 nucleotides read TGCGCCAGCAGCCAAGAACGCAATCTAGTAGTTACCGGTACGCAGTATTTT. It codes for CASSQERNLVVTGTQYF.

V and J are TRBV5-1 and TRBJ1-2; possibly TRBD1 for D (6 bases). There are 14 residues in the CDR3. Trimming stripped 6 bases from V and 4 bases from J, with 16 bases between. The V gene's germline CDR1 is SGHRS and CDR2 YFSETQ. DNA for the CDR3: TGCGCCAGCAACCAGGGGTCCTCGGGCTATGGCTACACCTTC. Its protein product is CASNQGSSGYGYTF.

To note about this clone: The same CDR3 arises from other DNA sequences in this sample as well. This chain uses TRBV5-8 with TRBJ2-6; no clear D. The CDR3 has 15 amino acids. CDR1 SGHTS and CDR2 YDEGEE come from the germline V gene. V was shortened by 1 base and J by 0 bases, with 5 bases between the two germline ends. CDR3 loop: CASSLIGSGANVLTF. Here the CDR3 DNA reads TGTGCCAGCAGCTTGATCGGCTCTGGGGCCAACGTCCTGACTTTC.

This clone has a handful of counts. This chain uses TRBV4-3 with TRBJ1-4; D uncertain. Per the germline V gene, CDR1 is LGHNA and CDR2 is YSLEER. The CDR3 consists of 16 residues. The ends were cut back, 0 bases at V and 6 bases at J, with 14 bases in the middle. CDR3 loop: CASSQDRTHADEKLFF. The CDR3 coding sequence is TGCGCCAGCAGCCAAGATCGGACTCATGCAGATGAAAAACTGTTTTTT.

The chain employs TRBV10-3 and TRBJ1-5; TRBD1 might be the D (6 bases). Trimming removed 6 bases at V and 3 bases at J, with 9 bases between. The CDR3 loop spans 13 amino acids. Germline lookup yields CDR1 ENHRY and CDR2 SYGVKD. CDR3 DNA: TGTGCCATCAGAGGACAGCCCAATCAGCCCCAGCATTTT. Its protein is CAIRGQPNQPQHF.

The rearrangement joins TRBV7-4 to TRBJ1-2; D not resolved. This CDR3 has 11 residues. V dropped 5 bases and J dropped 7 bases, with 8 bases sitting between them. Germline loops: CDR1 SGHVT, CDR2 SQSDAQ. CDR3 nucleotide sequence: TGTGCCAGCAGCCCCCGGGGTGGCTACACCTTC. It is translated as CASSPRGGYTF.

In its sample, this clone was seen once. The rearrangement uses TRBV6-4 and TRBJ2-1; a weak D match, TRBD1 (6 bases). Germline assignment: CDR1 MRHNA and CDR2 SNTAGT. The CDR3 sequence is 13 residues long. V lost 4 bases to trimming and J lost 6 bases, with 10 bases between them. The CDR3 nucleotides read TGTGCCAGCAGTGCCGAAGGGGGCAATGAGCAGTTCTTC. Protein sequence: CASSAEGGNEQFF.

This clone was seen only a few times. At one boundary the junction diverges from the germline segment, which might be a read error. This sequence joins TRBV7-9 and TRBJ2-3; a possible D gene is TRBD2 (7 bases). The germline V gene has CDR1 SEHNR and CDR2 FQNEAQ (reference sequence). This CDR3 is 14 amino acids long. The CDR3, as DNA: TGTTCCAGCAGCTTAAGGGGGGGGGCGGATACGCAGTATTTT. It yields the protein CSSSLRGGADTQYF.

The chain has TRBV11-2 and TRBJ1-6; 9 bases line up with TRBD1. The CDR3 consists of 16 residues. The junction had 10 bases not matched to a gene; V was cut back by 5 bases and J by 8 bases. CDR1 is SGHAT and CDR2 is FQNNGV in the germline V gene. The CDR3 DNA reads as TGTGCCAGCAGCCACCCACAGGGGGCAATTTATTCACCCCTCCACTTT. It translates to CASSHPQGAIYSPLHF. Supplemented by reference TRBV11-2 and TRBJ1-6, the full variable domain reads EAGVAQSPRYKIIEKRQSVAFWCNPISGHATLYWYQQILGQGPKLLIQFQNNGVVDDSQLPKDRFSAERLKGVDSTLKIQPAKLEDSAVYLCASSHPQGAIYSPLHFGNGTRLTVT.

Note on this clone: Germline and junction disagree at one end, which may indicate a read error. DNA for the CDR3: TGTGCTAGCAGCAGTGGACAGGGTGCCCATGAGCAGTTCTTC. Amino acid sequence: CASSSGQGAHEQFF. This chain uses TRBV7-7 with TRBJ2-1, with 8 bases matching TRBD1. The CDR3 length is 14 residues. Germline CDR1 reads SSHAT; CDR2 reads FNYEAQ (reference sequence). Full variable domain (missing parts from reference TRBV7-7 and TRBJ2-1): GAGVSQSPRYKVTKRGQDVTLRCDPISSHATLYWYQQALGQGPEFLTYFNYEAQPDKSGLPSDRFSAERPEGSISTLTIQRTEQRDSAMYRCASSSGQGAHEQFFGPGTRLTVL.

The chain employs TRBV7-2 and TRBJ1-6; no firm D call. The CDR3 runs 14 residues. The germline V gene has CDR1 SGHTA and CDR2 FQGNSA. V dropped 3 bases and J dropped 7 bases, with 10 bases sitting between them. The CDR3 loop reads CASSFVNLNSPLHF. CDR3 DNA sequence: TGTGCCAGCAGCTTCGTAAACTTGAATTCACCCCTCCACTTT. Full variable domain (outside the CDR3, taken from reference TRBV7-2 and TRBJ1-6): GAGVSQSPSNKVTEKGKDVELRCDPISGHTALYWYRQSLGQGLEFLIYFQGNSAPDKSGLPSDRFSAERTGGSVSTLTIQRTQQEDSAVYLCASSFVNLNSPLHFGNGTRLTVT.

This clone was counted a few times. CDR3 bases: TGCGCCACCTCACCAGGGGTTCGGAATAGATACGAGCAGTACTTC. Its translation is CATSPGVRNRYEQYF. The V gene is TRBV4-3, the J gene TRBJ2-5; possibly TRBD1 for D (6 bases). With the DNA end fitting TRBJ2-7 better, the J assignment may be wrong. Germline V gene sequence: CDR1 LGHNA, CDR2 YSLEER. This CDR3 comprises 15 residues.

The chain couples TRBV6-1 to TRBJ2-3; unclear D gene. The CDR3 has 14 amino acids. Trimming cost V 7 bases and J 2 bases, with 13 bases left between them. CDR1 MNHNS and CDR2 SASEGT come from the germline V gene. As DNA, the CDR3 is TGTGCCAGCAAAGGTAGCAGCTCCACAGATACGCAGTATTTT. Amino acid sequence: CASKGSSSTDTQYF.

The chain combines TRBV6-1 with TRBJ1-6, with D possibly TRBD1 on 6 matching bases. Trimming left V 3 bases short and J 5 bases short, with 11 bases between. This CDR3 is 15 amino acids long. Germline V gives CDR1 MNHNS, CDR2 SASEGT. CDR3 bases: TGTGCCAGCAGTGATTCCGCAGGGGATAATTCACCCCTCCACTTT. Translating it yields CASSDSAGDNSPLHF.

In nucleotides, the CDR3 is TGTGCCAGCAGGACAGGGGGAGGCTTCTCCCGGGATGAAAAACTGTTTTTT. Protein product: CASRTGGGFSRDEKLFF. V gene TRBV2 combines with J gene TRBJ1-4, with 9 bases aligning to TRBD1. V lost 6 bases, J lost 6 bases, and 14 bases stayed unmatched. This CDR3 contains 17 residues. CDR1 and CDR2 from the germline V gene are SNHLY and FYNNEI.